The table lists the clone carrying this TCR beta chain with a few counts. Antigen: not known. TCRdb reprocessed the 5' RACE reads with MiXCR, giving one entry per CDR3 protein. The top ten clones hold 2.6% of a sample with 200,000 to 300,000 distinct CDR3 sequences, more than 9% of them seen once. V shed 1 base, J shed 3 bases, and the junction held 5 bases outside the gene matches. The CDR3 runs to 15 residues. CDR1 is SEHNR, CDR2 FQNEAQ, per germline (reference sequence). The data belong to a study of CD8 T cells in ankylosing spondylitis. Study-level points and caveats: Disease-linked clones, CD8+, were relatively rare in peripheral blood. Researchers reportedly found disease-linked clones significantly enriched in matched ankylosing spondylitis synovial fluid.

The TCR comes from a male donor with ankylosing spondylitis or in good health (not recorded which). Sequencing was carried out using blood, either unsorted or a sorted T cell fraction (not recorded which). This rearrangement joins TRBV7-9 to TRBJ2-7, with TRBD2 matching over 8 bases. The CDR3 region has the DNA TGTGCCAGCAGCTTAGGGGGGACTAGTCGCTACGAGCAGTACTTC. Protein product: CASSLGGTSRYEQYF. Full variable domain (rest looked up from reference TRBV7-9 and TRBJ2-7): DTGVSQNPRHKITKRGQNVTFRCDPISEHNRLYWYRQTLGQGPEFLTYFQNEAQLEKSRLLSDRFSAERPKGSFSTLEIQRTEQGDSAMYLCASSLGGTSRYEQYFGPGTRLTVT.